The 15 T cell receptor beta chains below were found in one sample sequenced in a study of T cell repertoires in cytomegalovirus infection. MiXCR, applied by TCRdb to the reads, yields one record per CDR3 protein. The table lists some 800,000 distinct CDR3 sequences, about 33% of them singletons. No antigen is known for these receptors. The sequencing here drew on cultured CD8+ T cells from PBMCs, taken from culture after CMV antigen stimulation. The receptor source for this set is a human donor in good health (CMV status not recorded). Some clones in this sample may be carry-over from other donors' samples.

The genes are TRBV6-1 and TRBJ2-1; 10 bases fit TRBD1. Germline V gene lookup returns CDR1 MNHNS and CDR2 SASEGT. V lost 5 bases, J lost 8 bases, and 9 bases stayed unmatched. The length of the CDR3 is 15 residues. The CDR3 bases are TGTGCCAGCAGTTACCGGGACAGGGGATCGGATGAGCAGTTCTTC. It specifies CASSYRDRGSDEQFF.

The CDR3 protein is CASSQDRFRTGFGTDTQYF. Written as DNA, the CDR3 is TGTGCCAGCAGCCAAGATCGATTTAGGACAGGGTTCGGCACAGATACGCAGTATTTT. The chain employs TRBV3-1 and TRBJ2-3, with TRBD1 identical over 8 bases. There are 19 residues in the CDR3. V shed 0 bases and J 1 base; nucleotides not matched to a gene: 12. From germline, CDR1 is LGHDT and CDR2 YNNKEL (reference sequence).

With regard to this clonotype: A much larger clone differs by one base, so this may be a read error. The chain employs TRBV7-9 and TRBJ1-5; 8 bases line up with TRBD1. From germline, CDR1 is SEHNR and CDR2 FQNEAQ (reference sequence). The CDR3 covers 14 residues. The trim removed 3 bases at V and 5 bases at J, leaving 3 bases unmatched. Written as DNA, the CDR3 is TGTGCCAGCAGCTTCGGACAGGGCTATCAGCCCCAGCATTTT. Amino acids: CASSFGQGYQPQHF.

Many counts were recorded for this clonotype. This chain joins TRBV6-2 or TRBV6-3 and TRBJ2-1, with D unclear. CDR1 is MNHEY, CDR2 SVGEGT, per germline. Trimming took 8 bases from V and 0 from J, leaving 14 bases between them. The CDR3 spans 15 residues. The CDR3, as DNA: TGTGCCAGCCGTCCGGGTCCTCTCTCCTACAATGAGCAGTTCTTC. It translates to CASRPGPLSYNEQFF.

This clonotype was counted between two and nine times. The CDR3 coding sequence is TGTGCCAGCAGTTTTCGGGATAACACTGAAGCTTTCTTT. Protein: CASSFRDNTEAFF. The rearrangement links TRBV6-1 to TRBJ1-1; D call uncertain. This CDR3 has 13 residues. Germline V gives CDR1 MNHNS, CDR2 SASEGT. Between the trimmed V and J ends, which lost 5 bases and 2 bases, there was a span of 9 bases.

This clonotype has only a few counts. The gene calls are TRBV11-3 and TRBJ2-5; D is undetermined. Trimming shortened V by 5 bases and J by 5 bases, and 12 bases separated the two germline ends. There are 13 residues in the CDR3. Germline CDR1 SGHNT, CDR2 YENEEA. This chain's CDR3 is CASSPTYGETQYF. The CDR3 coding sequence is TGTGCCAGCAGCCCCACTTATGGGGAGACCCAGTACTTC. The full variable domain, with the rest looked up from reference TRBV11-3 and TRBJ2-5, is EAGVVQSPRYKIIEKKQPVAFWCNPISGHNTLYWYLQNLGQGPELLIRYENEEAVDDSQLPKDRFSAERLKGVDSTLKIQPAELGDSAVYLCASSPTYGETQYFGPGTRLLVL.

In the case of this clonotype: Germline is not matched at one junction end, which may reflect a read error. The gene calls are TRBV7-9 and TRBJ1-1, with a weak D call TRBD1 (5 bases). CDR1 and CDR2 from the germline V gene are SEHNR and FQNEAQ (reference sequence). The CDR3 spans 14 residues. The CDR3 region has the DNA TGTGTCAGCAGGCAAGCGGGGGTTAACACTGAAGCTTTCTTT. Translation gives CVSRQAGVNTEAFF.

The chain is built from TRBV7-9 and TRBJ2-3; TRBD1 matches at 9 bases. CDR1 is SEHNR, CDR2 FQNEAQ, per germline (reference sequence). Trimming removed 5 bases from V and 3 bases from J; junction bases left unmatched: 12. The length of the CDR3 is 17 residues. CDR3 in DNA: TGTGCCAGCAGCGCCCACACGGGACAGGGCTATACAGATACGCAGTATTTT. As protein: CASSAHTGQGYTDTQYF.

In DNA, the CDR3 is TGTGCCAGCAGTTACTCGAGTTTCACCGGGACCCACACTGAAGCTTTCTTT. This codes for CASSYSSFTGTHTEAFF. The rearrangement links TRBV6-5 to TRBJ1-1, with D perhaps TRBD1 (5 bases). The CDR3 is 17 amino acids. Trimming removed 0 bases from V and 3 bases from J, with 17 bases in between. Germline assignment: CDR1 MNHEY and CDR2 SVGAGI.

This clonotype was counted between two and nine times. V is TRBV5-1 and J is TRBJ2-7; 8 bases fit TRBD1. The CDR3 length is 14 residues. In germline, CDR1 is SGHRS, CDR2 YFSETQ. V trimming: 4 bases; J trimming: 5 bases; junction bases outside the gene matches: 8. The CDR3 protein is CASSAGGRGDEQYF. The CDR3 DNA reads TGCGCCAGCAGCGCAGGGGGCAGGGGCGACGAGCAGTACTTC. Supplemented by reference TRBV5-1 and TRBJ2-7, the full variable domain reads KAGVTQTPRYLIKTRGQQVTLSCSPISGHRSVSWYQQTPGQGLQFLFEYFSETQRNKGNFPGRFSGRQFSNSRSEMNVSTLELGDSALYLCASSAGGRGDEQYFGPGTRLTVT.

V usage is TRBV7-8 and J usage is TRBJ2-7, with a possible D match to TRBD1 (6 bases). Germline lookup yields CDR1 SGHVS and CDR2 FQNEAQ. V lost 3 bases and J lost 5, with 14 bases in between. The length of the CDR3 is 14 residues. CDR3 sequence: CASSFDRPGDEQYF. CDR3 bases: TGTGCCAGCAGCTTCGACAGGCCCGGGGACGAGCAGTACTTC.

V usage is TRBV4-2 and J usage is TRBJ2-1; D is undetermined. Trimming took 0 bases from V and 2 from J, leaving 14 bases between them. Germline lookup yields CDR1 LGHNA and CDR2 YNFKEQ. The CDR3 is 17 amino acids. This CDR3 reads CASSQDRRDGPYNEQFF. CDR3 DNA sequence: TGTGCCAGCAGCCAAGATCGGCGTGACGGCCCCTACAATGAGCAGTTCTTC.

J is TRBJ1-1 and V is TRBV19; unclear D gene. Germline CDR1 is LNHDA and CDR2 is SQIVND (reference sequence). This CDR3 has 14 residues. Trimming shortened V by 2 bases and J by 1 base, and 8 bases separated the two germline ends. CDR3 nucleotides: TGTGCCAGTAGTATAAGTCTAGGGAACACTGAAGCTTTCTTT. Translation gives CASSISLGNTEAFF. The entire variable domain, with the rest obtained from reference TRBV19 and TRBJ1-1, is as follows: DGGITQSPKYLFRKEGQNVTLSCEQNLNHDAMYWYRQDPGQGLRLIYYSQIVNDFQKGDIAEGYSVSREKKESFPLTVTSAQKNPTAFYLCASSISLGNTEAFFGQGTRLTVV.

In its sample, this clonotype was seen many times. The rearrangement uses TRBV7-8 and TRBJ2-1; D perhaps matches TRBD2 (5 bases). From germline, CDR1 is SGHVS and CDR2 FQNEAQ. The CDR3 totals 14 residues. V lost 5 bases to trimming and J lost 2 bases, with 10 bases between them. The DNA of the CDR3 is TGTGCCAGCAGCACCGGAGGAACCTACAATGAGCAGTTCTTC. The encoded protein is CASSTGGTYNEQFF.

This clonotype was recorded many times. The chain joins TRBV7-8 to TRBJ2-1, with 11 bases that match TRBD1. The CDR3 has 17 residues. The V gene end was trimmed by 1 base and the J gene end by 8 bases; junction bases not matched to a gene: 10. The germline V gene encodes CDR1 SGHVS and CDR2 FQNEAQ. CDR3 sequence reads: CASSLDPDRGQWDEQFF. The CDR3 region has the DNA TGTGCCAGCAGCTTAGATCCGGACAGGGGGCAATGGGATGAGCAGTTCTTC. The entire variable domain, with the rest obtained from reference TRBV7-8 and TRBJ2-1, is as follows: GAGVSQSPRYKVAKRGQDVALRCDPISGHVSLFWYQQALGQGPEFLTYFQNEAQLDKSGLPSDRFFAERPEGSVSTLKIQRTQQEDSAVYLCASSLDPDRGQWDEQFFGPGTRLTVL.